The rows below give T cell receptor beta chains drawn from one sample of a study of shared clonotypes between healthy human individuals. Profiled with immunoSEQ multiplex PCR; TCRdb holds only in-frame clones, not every one. The sample records roughly 2 million clones, approximately 94% being singletons. The specimen was naive CD4+ T cells sorted from blood. The receptors shown here come from a man between 18 and 29 years old in good health. Each CDR3 is given with its conserved first and last residue. D genes are given only for firm matches. Not every row has a clone size; where given, it reads once, few, many or a size class.

>TRBV15|12|.|TRBJ2-7|TRBD2
CATSREGLAPYF
TGTGCCACCAGCAGAGAAGGACTAGCGCCGTACTTC
>TRBV11-2|18|.|TRBJ2-2|.
CASSLGGILASGTGELFF
TGTGCCAGCAGCTTAGGGGGGATCCTAGCTTCTGGCACCGGGGAGCTGTTTTTT
>TRBV30|19|.|TRBJ1-2|.
CAWSTRPGLRPRFGYGYTF
TGTGCCTGGAGTACCCGGCCGGGACTCCGGCCCAGGTTCGGCTATGGCTACACCTTC
>TRBV2|17|.|TRBJ2-1|TRBD1
CASRKSRTGGIYNEQFF
TGTGCCAGCAGAAAATCCCGGACAGGGGGCATCTACAATGAGCAGTTCTTC
>TRBV10-3|15|.|TRBJ2-3|.
CAISPFVASTDTQYF
TGTGCCATCAGTCCATTCGTTGCTAGCACAGATACGCAGTATTTT
>TRBV27|12|.|TRBJ1-6|.
CASSFTNSPLHF
TGTGCCAGCAGTTTTACCAATTCACCCCTCCACTTT
>TRBV25-1|14|.|TRBJ1-2|TRBD1
CASSEPPGGGSYTF
TGTGCCAGCAGTGAACCTCCAGGGGGCGGAAGCTACACCTTC
>TRBV6-5|15|.|TRBJ2-2|TRBD2
CASSRSGANTGELFF
TGTGCCAGCAGTCGAAGCGGGGCGAACACCGGGGAGCTGTTTTTT
>TRBV5-1|13|.|TRBJ2-1|.
CASSLEGGNEQFF
TGCGCCAGCAGCTTGGAAGGGGGCAATGAGCAGTTCTTC
>TRBV5-1|9|once|TRBJ1-1|.
CASTTEAFF
TGCGCCAGCACCACGGAAGCTTTCTTT
>TRBV4-1|16|.|TRBJ1-2|.
CASSQAETKVNYGYTF
TGCGCCAGCAGCCAGGCCGAGACCAAAGTAAACTATGGCTACACCTTC